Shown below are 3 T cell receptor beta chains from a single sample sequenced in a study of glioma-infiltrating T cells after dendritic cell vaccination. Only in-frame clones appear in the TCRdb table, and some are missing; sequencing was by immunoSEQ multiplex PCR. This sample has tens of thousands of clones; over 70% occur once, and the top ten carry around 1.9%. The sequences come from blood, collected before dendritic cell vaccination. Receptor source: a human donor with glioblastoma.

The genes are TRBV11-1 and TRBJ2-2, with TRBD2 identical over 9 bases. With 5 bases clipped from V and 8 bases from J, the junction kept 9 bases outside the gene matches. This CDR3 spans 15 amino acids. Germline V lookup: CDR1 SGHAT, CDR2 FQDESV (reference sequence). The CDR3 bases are TGTGCCAGCAGCCGCGGGGGGGGCGTTACGGGGGAGCTGTTTTTT. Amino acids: CASSRGGGVTGELFF.

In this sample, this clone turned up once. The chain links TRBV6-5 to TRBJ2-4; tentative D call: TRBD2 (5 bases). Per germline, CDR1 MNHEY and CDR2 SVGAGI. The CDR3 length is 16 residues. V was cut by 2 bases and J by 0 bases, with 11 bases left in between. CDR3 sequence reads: CASSYEGVLAKNIQYF. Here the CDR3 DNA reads TGTGCCAGCAGTTACGAGGGAGTCCTAGCCAAAAACATTCAGTACTTC.

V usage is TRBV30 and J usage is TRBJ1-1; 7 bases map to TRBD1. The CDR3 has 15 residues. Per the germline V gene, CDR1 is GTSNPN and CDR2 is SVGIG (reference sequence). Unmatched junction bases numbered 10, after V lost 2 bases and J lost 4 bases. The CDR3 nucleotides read TGTGCCTGGAGTCCACGACAGGGTGTTAGCACTGAAGCTTTCTTT. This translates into CAWSPRQGVSTEAFF.